The 19 T cell receptor beta chains presented below share a single source sample, sequenced in a study of lymphopenia after photon versus proton radiotherapy (dated by TCRdb to about 2019). The receptor library was made with the immunoSEQ multiplex PCR assay. Entries here come from immuneACCESS through TCRdb and include only in-frame sequences with V and J called. Some clones fail to appear in such tables; in the studies checked, an unresolved V gene covers under half of the shortfall, and the cause of the remainder is unknown. This sample gives 50,000 to 70,000 clones in total; 87% of them show up just once. The top ten clonotypes cover around 13% of the sample. This specimen consisted of peripheral blood, obtained from a patient treated with proton-based radiotherapy. These TCRs come from a man older than 75 with esophageal cancer.

The rearrangement joins TRBV6-5 to TRBJ2-7; D uncertain. Germline CDR1 is MNHEY and CDR2 is SVGAGI. Trimming cost V 1 base and J 0 bases, with 4 bases left between them. The CDR3 has 13 residues. CDR3 DNA: TGTGCCAGCAGTTACTTCGGCTCCTACGAGCAGTACTTC. Encoded protein: CASSYFGSYEQYF.

This chain joins TRBV7-2 and TRBJ1-2; TRBD1 matches 8 bases. V was pared by 3 bases and J by 4 bases, with 4 bases of the junction left unmatched. There are 14 residues in the CDR3. The germline CDR1 and CDR2 sequences are SGHTA and FQGNSA. The CDR3 region has the DNA TGTGCCAGCAGCTTGGCGGGACAGGCCTATGGCTACACCTTC. Translated, it gives CASSLAGQAYGYTF.

The gene calls are TRBV4-2 and TRBJ2-5, with TRBD2 matching 9 bases. Germline CDR1 LGHNA, CDR2 YNFKEQ. The CDR3 loop spans 15 amino acids. V lost 2 bases and J lost 0; bases outside the gene matches: 1. The CDR3 reads CASSQSGGHQETQYF. CDR3 bases: TGTGCCAGCAGCCAAAGCGGGGGGCACCAAGAGACCCAGTACTTC.

This chain connects TRBV7-7 to TRBJ2-7; unclear D gene. The CDR3 has 13 residues. V was clipped by 1 base and J by 1 base, with 5 bases between them. Germline-derived CDR1 and CDR2 are SSHAT and FNYEAQ (reference sequence). The CDR3 DNA reads TGTGCCAGCAGCTTAGGCAGGTCCTACGAGCAGTACTTC. It yields the protein CASSLGRSYEQYF.

The V gene is TRBV5-5, the J gene TRBJ2-1; a possible D gene is TRBD2 (5 bases). Germline V gives CDR1 SGHKS, CDR2 YYEKEE (reference sequence). The CDR3 spans 15 residues. V was shortened by 1 base and J by 4 bases, with 12 bases between the two germline ends. Here the CDR3 reads CASSLSASTYNEQFF. The CDR3 bases are TGTGCCAGCAGCTTGAGTGCTAGCACTTACAATGAGCAGTTCTTC.

This rearrangement joins TRBV7-2 to TRBJ1-1; 7 bases agree with TRBD1. The CDR3 runs 14 residues. Germline lookup yields CDR1 SGHTA and CDR2 FQGNSA. V trimming: 5 bases; J trimming: 8 bases; junction bases outside the gene matches: 11. The CDR3 sequence: CASSIQGQDPEAFF. In DNA, the CDR3 is TGTGCCAGCAGCATCCAAGGACAGGACCCCGAAGCTTTCTTT.

The DNA of the CDR3 is TGTGCCAGCAGTGGGGGGGTCGGAAACACCATATATTTT. It is translated as CASSGGVGNTIYF. V usage is TRBV6-5 and J usage is TRBJ1-3; D is perhaps TRBD1 (5 bases). The CDR3 sequence is 13 residues long. Trimming took off 5 bases at V and 4 bases at J, with 9 bases between the two ends. From germline, CDR1 is MNHEY and CDR2 SVGAGI.

This clone was picked up a small number of times. The gene calls are TRBV2 and TRBJ1-4, with 8 bases aligning to TRBD1. Germline loops: CDR1 SNHLY, CDR2 FYNNEI. The CDR3 sequence is 14 residues long. Trimming cost V 5 bases and J 3 bases; bases outside gene matches: 2. The CDR3 protein is CASSQGAANEKLFF. The CDR3 nucleotides are TGTGCCAGCAGTCAGGGGGCCGCTAATGAAAAACTGTTTTTT.

V usage is TRBV12-1 and J usage is TRBJ1-1. TRBV12-1 is annotated as a pseudogene. This CDR3 is 15 amino acids long. The CDR3 spells CASSLNIEGNTEAFF. The DNA for the CDR3 is TGTGCCAGCAGCCTAAACATCGAGGGGAACACTGAAGCTTTCTTT.

The V and J genes are TRBV6-1 and TRBJ1-5; unclear D gene. Looked up from germline, CDR1 is MNHNS and CDR2 is SASEGT. V lost 6 bases, J lost 5 bases, and 11 bases lay in between. This CDR3 spans 13 amino acids. The CDR3 reads CASSLESHQPQHF. Here the CDR3 DNA reads TGTGCCAGCAGCTTAGAAAGCCATCAGCCCCAGCATTTT.

V gene TRBV5-4 combines with J gene TRBJ1-1; a possible D gene is TRBD1 (6 bases). Deletions cut 4 bases from V and 2 bases from J, with 12 bases between. The germline V gene encodes CDR1 SGHNT and CDR2 YYREEE (reference sequence). The CDR3 loop spans 14 amino acids. For the CDR3, the DNA is TGTGCCAGCAGCCGGGACACGACAAACACTGAAGCTTTCTTT. Its translation is CASSRDTTNTEAFF. Together with reference TRBV5-4 and TRBJ1-1, the CDR3 gives the full variable domain: ETGVTQSPTHLIKTRGQQVTLRCSSQSGHNTVSWYQQALGQGPQFIFQYYREEENGRGNFPPRFSGLQFPNYSSELNVNALELDDSALYLCASSRDTTNTEAFFGQGTRLTVV.

This clone was seen many times. V usage is TRBV30 and J usage is TRBJ1-6; perhaps TRBD1 as D (6 bases). V was pared by 3 bases and J by 5 bases, with 11 bases between. CDR3 length equals 14 residues. Germline CDR1 is GTSNPN and CDR2 is SVGIG (reference sequence). In DNA, the CDR3 is TGTGCCTGGAGCGGGGGCCAGGATAATTCACCCCTCCACTTT. Translation gives CAWSGGQDNSPLHF.

The chain carries TRBV15 and TRBJ2-3; D could derive from TRBD1 or TRBD2 (5 bases each). The CDR3 consists of 15 residues. Between the trimmed V and J ends, which lost 2 bases and 8 bases, there was a span of 17 bases. In germline, CDR1 is LNHNV, CDR2 YYDKDF (reference sequence). CDR3: CATSRNGGRGATQYF. Here the CDR3 DNA reads TGTGCCACCAGCAGAAATGGGGGACGAGGGGCTACGCAGTATTTT.

This clone showed up just once. The chain combines TRBV9 with TRBJ2-1; 8 bases match TRBD2. Trimming at V came to 0 bases and at J to 4 bases, leaving 9 bases not matched to a gene. The CDR3 is made up of 17 amino acids. The V gene's germline CDR1 is SGDLS and CDR2 YYNGEE. The CDR3 sequence is CASSVDPLGGGYNEQFF. CDR3 coding DNA: TGTGCCAGCAGCGTAGATCCCCTCGGGGGGGGGTACAATGAGCAGTTCTTC.

The chain recombines TRBV7-2 with TRBJ2-7, with 11 bases matching TRBD2. The CDR3 contains 16 residues. The junction had 8 bases not matched to a gene; V was cut back by 3 bases and J by 4 bases. The germline gives CDR1 SGHTA, CDR2 FQGNSA. The CDR3 DNA reads as TGTGCCAGCAGCTTCATCTCCGGGACTAGCGGTTACGAGCAGTACTTC. Translation gives CASSFISGTSGYEQYF.

The chain recombines TRBV13 with TRBJ1-6; 9 bases line up with TRBD1. V shed 4 bases, J shed 5 bases, and the junction held 6 bases outside the gene matches. The germline CDR1 and CDR2 sequences are PRHDT and FYEKMQ (reference sequence). The CDR3 runs 16 residues. CDR3 residues: CASSYRGRGDNSPLHF. The CDR3 nucleotides are TGTGCCAGCAGCTACAGGGGGCGCGGAGATAATTCACCCCTCCACTTT.

This chain links TRBV27 with TRBJ1-1; D call uncertain. Trimming stripped 5 bases from V and 1 base from J, with 17 bases between. The germline V gene encodes CDR1 MNHEY and CDR2 SMNVEV (reference sequence). This CDR3 has 16 amino acids. Here the CDR3 reads CASSAGGRQPNTEAFF. DNA for the CDR3: TGTGCCAGCAGTGCGGGTGGTAGGCAACCGAACACTGAAGCTTTCTTT.

This sequence joins TRBV9 and TRBJ1-3; D is undetermined. Germline CDR1 reads SGDLS; CDR2 reads YYNGEE. CDR3 size: 15 residues. V was pared by 0 bases and J by 0 bases, with 7 bases between. The CDR3 region has the DNA TGTGCCAGCAGCGTAGCTGCAGCCTCTGGAAACACCATATATTTT. Its protein product is CASSVAAASGNTIYF.

The rearrangement joins TRBV5-1 to TRBJ1-1; possible D gene TRBD1, 5 bases. The CDR3 runs 13 residues. The V end lost 4 bases, the J end lost 1 base, and 8 bases lay between the germline ends. The germline CDR1 and CDR2 sequences are SGHRS and YFSETQ. The CDR3 is CASSQTANTEAFF. The CDR3 coding sequence is TGCGCCAGCAGCCAGACAGCGAACACTGAAGCTTTCTTT. Based on the CDR3 plus reference TRBV5-1 and TRBJ1-1, the full variable domain is KAGVTQTPRYLIKTRGQQVTLSCSPISGHRSVSWYQQTPGQGLQFLFEYFSETQRNKGNFPGRFSGRQFSNSRSEMNVSTLELGDSALYLCASSQTANTEAFFGQGTRLTVV.